Ten or more counts support the clone carrying this T cell receptor (beta chain). Authors of the study amplified TCR beta CDR3 regions from RNA transcripts. First-round RT-PCR of the TCR CDR3 relied on the HTBI primer set. TCRdb passed the multiplex PCR reads through MiXCR, listing each CDR3 protein once. The table records more than 150,000 distinct CDR3 sequences, approximately 15% of them present only once. This sample holds PBMCs from 10 ml fresh peripheral blood. The sample originates from a study of T cells in Graves' hyperthyroidism and ophthalmopathy. The length of the CDR3 is 13 residues. Trimming cost V 3 bases and J 4 bases, with 9 bases left between them. CDR1 KGHSH and CDR2 LQKENI come from the germline V gene.

This chain connects TRBV18 to TRBJ1-1; no clear D gene. Sequenced: blood. This clonotype was sampled from a woman aged 45-59 years with Graves' hyperthyroidism. CDR3 amino acids: CASSPLGGTEAFF. The CDR3 region has the DNA TGTGCCAGCTCACCCCTGGGCGGCACTGAAGCTTTCTTT.